This T cell receptor (beta chain) was sequenced during a study of blood T cells in healthy people across ages. Findings and caveats of the study: Older age coincided with a roughly linear decline in TCR beta diversity per million T cells. The percentage of naive T cells correlated strongly with TCR beta diversity.

This clonotype was counted between two and nine times. The antigen remains undetermined. Then a second PCR, running about 6 to 11 cycles, was carried out with a sample-barcoded 5' primer and a J-beta primer mix. Tagging of each cDNA molecule was performed by a template-switch adaptor with 12 random nucleotides. TCRdb independently ran MiXCR on the 5' RACE reads; one entry per CDR3 protein. This sample has approximately 850,000 distinct CDR3 sequences; roughly 44% occur once, and the top ten carry about 21%. The CDR3 loop spans 16 amino acids. The junction had 7 bases not matched to a gene; V was cut back by 1 base and J by 3 bases. CDR1 is MNHEY, CDR2 SVGEGT, per germline.

Sequenced input: blood. This chain connects TRBV6-2 or TRBV6-3 to TRBJ2-5, with 8 bases that match TRBD2. The clonotype comes from a man in his sixties in good health. Here the CDR3 DNA reads TGTGCCAGCAGTTACTGGGTCGGGGGGGCCGAAGAGACCCAGTACTTC. It is translated as CASSYWVGGAEETQYF.